Here is one TCR beta chain with its context. Its target is unknown. These data come from a study of cytomegalovirus exposure and HLA in healthy donors. Study in general: A prior analysis found roughly 100 million unique TCR beta sequences from 150 million to 200 million T cells. Study-level results: Evidence from a later analysis indicated that most CMV-associated TCR beta chains looked HLA-restricted.

Though probably carrying unrecorded immune exposures, donors were nominally healthy at sampling. Germline loops: CDR1 MNHEY, CDR2 SVGAGI. Trimming pared 0 bases from V and 5 bases from J, leaving 8 bases between. This CDR3 has 15 amino acids. The PCR was carried out with 60 Vbeta primers and 13 Jbeta primers. Profiling relied on immunoSEQ multiplex PCR, and the TCRdb table lists in-frame clones only, not all of them. The sample comprises a few hundred thousand clones, 85% to 95% of which are singletons, and about 1.7% rests with the top ten. The source is a girl aged 2 to 10 in good health and CMV-seronegative. Sequencing input: PBMCs. The chain employs TRBV6-5 and TRBJ1-6, with D uncertain. CDR3 residues: CASSYSHGNNSPLHF. In DNA, the CDR3 is TGTGCCAGCAGTTACTCACACGGGAATAATTCACCCCTCCACTTT.